This is a list of T cell receptor beta chains from one sample in a study of shared T cell receptors in the human thymus. The method was immunoSEQ multiplex PCR; TCRdb's version includes in-frame clones alone and lacks a portion of them. The data hold hundreds of thousands of clones, with 75% to 80% observed a single time. These data were likewise used in another study, on human thymus T cells.

Specimen: thymocytes. These receptors were obtained from a boy under three years old with a congenital heart defect. Both conserved end residues are part of each CDR3. The D gene is left open where the match is weak. The size entry is marked missing in some rows and otherwise reads once, few, many or a size class.

>TRBV4-3|TRBD2|-|TRBJ2-5
CASSHQRLAGGRPRQTQYF
TGCGCCAGCAGCCATCAACGCCTAGCGGGAGGGCGGCCTCGCCAGACCCAGTACTTC
>TRBV6-6|-|once|TRBJ2-7
CASSSLASYYEQYF
TGTGCCAGCAGCTCCCTAGCGTCCTACTACGAGCAGTACTTC
>TRBV4-3|TRBD2|few|TRBJ2-1
CASSQDSSGSSYNEQFF
TGCGCCAGCAGCCAAGATTCTAGCGGGAGCTCCTACAATGAGCAGTTCTTC
>TRBV29-1|-|-|TRBJ1-5
CSVGTSRGQPQHF
TGCAGCGTTGGGACCTCTCGGGGTCAGCCCCAGCATTTT
>TRBV14|-|-|TRBJ2-7
CASSHGQPYSYEQYF
TGTGCCAGCAGCCACGGACAGCCTTACTCCTACGAGCAGTACTTC
>TRBV7-9|TRBD2|-|TRBJ2-3
CASSPGLAATDTQYF
TGTGCCAGCAGCCCGGGACTAGCGGCAACAGATACGCAGTATTTT
>TRBV4-3|-|once|TRBJ1-5
CASSQDRGWGPDQPQHF
TGCGCCAGCAGCCAAGATCGAGGCTGGGGCCCCGATCAGCCCCAGCATTTT
>TRBV14|-|-|TRBJ2-5
CASSQGQGSGGDGTQYF
TGTGCCAGCAGCCAAGGACAAGGTAGCGGTGGGGATGGGACCCAGTACTTC
>TRBV4-1|-|-|TRBJ2-4
CASSPTPFGAKNIQYF
TGCGCCAGCAGCCCCACCCCTTTCGGGGCCAAAAACATTCAGTACTTC
>TRBV5-6|-|-|TRBJ1-1
CASSPHRAGLEAFF
TGTGCCAGCAGCCCGCACAGGGCAGGGCTCGAAGCTTTCTTT
>TRBV5-6|-|-|TRBJ2-3
CASSGGDPTDTQYF
TGTGCCAGCAGCGGTGGAGATCCCACAGATACGCAGTATTTT
>TRBV11-2|-|-|TRBJ2-7
CASSPRGGQGFNEQYF
TGTGCCAGCAGCCCGCGGGGGGGACAGGGGTTCAACGAGCAGTACTTC
>TRBV6-5|-|-|TRBJ2-3
CASSYSASRGTDTQYF
TGTGCCAGCAGTTACTCAGCTAGTCGGGGCACAGATACGCAGTATTTT
>TRBV5-1|-|-|TRBJ2-5
CASRAPPETQYF
TGCGCCAGCAGGGCTCCGCCAGAGACCCAGTACTTC
>TRBV27|-|-|TRBJ2-7
CASSRDRRSSYEQYF
TGTGCCAGCAGTCGAGACAGGAGGAGCTCCTACGAGCAGTACTTC
>TRBV4-1|-|-|TRBJ1-1
CASSPVGRGTEAFF
TGCGCCAGCAGCCCAGTTGGTAGGGGAACTGAAGCTTTCTTT
>TRBV19|TRBD1|few|TRBJ1-5
CASRDDRVGNQPQHF
TGTGCCAGTAGGGACGACAGGGTGGGCAATCAGCCCCAGCATTTT
>TRBV7-2|TRBD2|-|TRBJ2-7
CASSLAPSGRAYEQYF
TGTGCCAGCAGCTTAGCGCCTAGCGGGAGGGCCTACGAGCAGTACTTC
>TRBV27|-|once|TRBJ2-7
CASSPTGLTYEQYF
TGTGCCAGCAGTCCCACAGGGCTCACCTACGAGCAGTACTTC
>TRBV15|-|-|TRBJ2-7
CATSREGSASYEQYF
TGTGCCACCAGCAGAGAGGGGAGTGCCTCCTACGAGCAGTACTTC
>TRBV14|-|-|TRBJ2-3
CASSQARSTDTQYF
TGTGCCAGCAGCCAGGCCCGTTCAACAGATACGCAGTATTTT
>TRBV30|TRBD1|-|TRBJ2-5
CAWSATGQGERETQYF
TGTGCCTGGAGTGCAACAGGGCAGGGGGAAAGAGAGACCCAGTACTTC
>TRBV7-9|-|few|TRBJ2-2
CASSPDTGELFF
TGTGCCAGCAGCCCGGACACCGGGGAGCTGTTTTTT
>TRBV7-2|-|-|TRBJ2-7
CASSFGLLTGVTYEQYF
TGTGCCAGCAGCTTCGGGCTCCTAACGGGAGTTACCTACGAGCAGTACTTC
>TRBV10-3|TRBD1|-|TRBJ1-2
CAITFGQGKDYGYTF
TGTGCCATCACCTTCGGACAGGGTAAAGACTATGGCTACACCTTC
>TRBV5-4|TRBD1|-|TRBJ2-7
CASSLGQGNYEQYF
TGTGCCAGCAGCCTGGGACAGGGCAACTACGAGCAGTACTTC
>TRBV5-1|-|-|TRBJ1-2
CASSSTEHYGYTF
TGCGCCAGCAGCTCTACAGAGCACTATGGCTACACCTTC
>TRBV25-1|-|-|TRBJ2-7
CASSDAGEQYF
TGTGCCAGCAGTGATGCAGGCGAGCAGTACTTC
>TRBV10-3|-|once|TRBJ2-7
CAISAGAGGATYEQYF
TGTGCCATCAGTGCGGGGGCTGGGGGGGCTACCTACGAGCAGTACTTC
>TRBV30|TRBD1|-|TRBJ1-3
CAWSNRGSGNTIYF
TGTGCCTGGAGCAACAGGGGCTCTGGAAACACCATATATTTT
>TRBV10-3|-|-|TRBJ1-5
CAIGGTGWQPQHF
TGTGCCATTGGGGGCACGGGGTGGCAGCCCCAGCATTTT
>TRBV29-1|-|few|TRBJ2-5
CSVERSRDHQETQYF
TGCAGCGTTGAACGGAGCCGAGACCATCAAGAGACCCAGTACTTC
>TRBV6-5|-|-|TRBJ1-4
CASSYPAGGDGRF
TGTGCCAGCAGTTACCCTGCCGGAGGTGATGGCCGATTT
>TRBV14|TRBD1|few|TRBJ1-4
CASSKGQGHNEKLFF
TGTGCCAGCAGCAAGGGACAGGGCCATAATGAAAAACTGTTTTTT
>TRBV28|TRBD2|-|TRBJ2-3
CASSLGLAELGTDTQYF
TGTGCCAGCAGTTTAGGACTAGCGGAGCTAGGCACAGATACGCAGTATTTT
>TRBV6-1|TRBD1|-|TRBJ1-1
CASRTGVSTEAFF
TGTGCCAGCAGGACAGGGGTGAGCACTGAAGCTTTCTTT
>TRBV18|TRBD1|-|TRBJ2-2
CASSPGRLGGWTGELFF
TGTGCCAGCTCACCGGGACGGTTAGGGGGCTGGACCGGGGAGCTGTTTTTT
>TRBV28|-|-|TRBJ2-4
CASSLGPQLAKNIQYF
TGTGCCAGCAGTTTAGGGCCCCAACTAGCCAAAAACATTCAGTACTTC
>TRBV11-3|-|-|TRBJ2-7
CASSLVEGIDEQYF
TGTGCCAGCAGCTTAGTAGAGGGCATCGACGAGCAGTACTTC
>TRBV5-6|-|-|TRBJ2-1
CASSPDSFYNEQFF
TGTGCCAGCAGCCCTGACAGCTTCTACAATGAGCAGTTCTTC
>TRBV4-1|TRBD1|-|TRBJ1-2
CASSQEGQARNPFYGYTF
TGCGCCAGCAGCCAAGAGGGACAGGCGCGGAACCCTTTCTATGGCTACACCTTC
>TRBV6-7|TRBD1|-|TRBJ1-1
CASSPRQGGNTEAFF
TGTGCCAGCAGCCCCAGACAGGGAGGGAACACTGAAGCTTTCTTT
>TRBV27|TRBD2|-|TRBJ2-1
CASRGGLASGRNEQFF
TGTGCCAGCAGGGGAGGGTTGGCTAGCGGGAGGAATGAGCAGTTCTTC
>TRBV29-1|-|-|TRBJ1-3
CSVEDGGSVVGNTIYF
TGCAGCGTTGAAGATGGGGGGAGTGTGGTAGGAAACACCATATATTTT
>TRBV4-1|-|once|TRBJ2-5
CASSQVGWYYQETQYF
TGCGCCAGCAGCCAAGTCGGTTGGTATTACCAAGAGACCCAGTACTTC
>TRBV28|TRBD1|-|TRBJ1-4
CASSLDRGWGEKLFF
TGTGCCAGCAGTTTGGACAGGGGTTGGGGTGAAAAACTGTTTTTT